This TCR beta chain was identified during a study of Ad26.COV2.S vaccination and SARS-CoV-2 variants (dated by TCRdb to the early 2020s). For the study in its entirety: Vaccine-arm donors were drawn from COV1001, a multicentre, randomized, double-blind, placebo-controlled phase I-IIa trial of Ad26.COV2.S in healthy adults. Ad26.COV2.S was administered intramuscularly at 5 x 10^10 or 1 x 10^11 viral particles, either as a single shot or as two shots given 56 days apart. TCRbeta repertoire sequencing served as the tool for gauging how specific and how broad the SARS-CoV-2-reactive T cell receptors were following Ad26.COV2.S vaccination. A total of some 30 samples were included in the TCR-sequenced set, comprising approximately 20 Ad26.COV2.S vaccine recipients, 5 placebo recipients and 8 SARS-CoV-2 convalescent individuals. Trial participants were randomized into five groups of five, in which low-dose or high-dose Ad26.COV2.S was given once or twice, or placebo was given on both occasions. Blinding of investigators to trial group allocation was maintained during experiments and outcome assessment.

The CDR3 contains 17 residues, cysteine and phenylalanine counted. The entry retains the CDR3 DNA only, 51 bases that are in frame from base 1. On this clone itself: What antigen it recognizes has not been identified. Base qualities are not recorded, but no much larger clone differs from it by a single base.

Findings and caveats that apply to the study as a whole: According to the authors, total T cell responses may have been underestimated by the TCR breadth and depth analyses. Vaccine and placebo recipients had comparable non-spike TCR breadth, which fits with the vaccine containing only spike. After vaccination, spike-specific CD8+ and CD4+ T cell responses were reported to show substantial breadth. The study was not powered to compare responses between vaccine doses or regimens. Ad26.COV2.S recipients had higher spike-specific TCR breadth than placebo recipients (P = 0.0014).

The treatment or condition label corresponds to: over 15 received Ad26.COV2.S at low or high dose, single or two shots; roughly five received placebo; per-sample allocation not given. Repertoires of vaccine and placebo recipients were sequenced from samples taken on day 63 after the first injection. Cohort 1b enrolled some 25 adults aged 18-55 years at a single site in Boston, USA, between 29 July and 7 August 2020. Ad26.COV2.S consisted of a replication-incompetent adenovirus type 26 vector by which a prefusion-stabilized SARS-CoV-2 spike protein from the original Wuhan strain was expressed. The immunoSEQ Assay was the method used to sequence TCRbeta CDR3 regions. After extraction, genomic DNA underwent amplification by bias-controlled multiplex PCR, followed by high-throughput sequencing. In the authors' own workflow: To quantify the absolute abundance of every unique TCRbeta CDR3 region, sequences were collapsed and filtered. Usable DNA was measured by amplifying reference genes present in all nucleated cells, and TCRbeta template counts were normalized to that usable DNA to estimate T cell fraction. Repertoire TCRs were annotated as SARS-CoV-2-specific when V gene, CDR3 amino acid sequence and J gene were exactly matched to a known reactive TCR set. The reference SARS-CoV-2 TCR set was derived from MIRA and filtered for enrichment in COVID-19-positive ImmuneCODE repertoires, a step that removed public or cross-reactive TCRs. Drawing on the MIRA antigens, annotated TCRs were analysed further at the level of specific ORF or position within ORF. Breadth was defined as the number of annotated unique rearrangements divided by the total number of unique productive rearrangements, and depth was defined as the summed frequency of the annotated unique rearrangements. Two-sided Wilcoxon rank-sum tests were applied when comparing TCR breadth between groups. Sourced from immuneACCESS, this table was stored by TCRdb with only in-frame sequences that have V and J called. A share of the clones is absent; for the studies checked, an unresolved V gene accounts for under half, and the remainder has no known explanation. Clone size and the V and J calls come from that table; the DNA yielded D and trimming. For this sample the table gives a few hundred thousand clones, of which over 75% were detected only once. About 3.6% of the sample comes from the top ten.

The clonotype comes from a person aged 18-65 years who received the Ad26.COV2.S COVID-19 vaccine or a placebo. Here the chain combines TRBV21-1 and TRBJ2-5; the table assigns TRBD2, which was not confirmed against the DNA. TRBV21-1 is a pseudogene locus. The sequencing here drew on peripheral blood, taken in a trial of Ad26.COV2.S vaccine versus placebo. The CDR3: CASSKAPGHPRGRTQYF. The sequence in DNA is TGTGCCAGCAGCAAAGCGCCGGGGCATCCACGGGGGAGGACCCAGTACTTC.